These 4 T cell receptor beta chains came from one sample sequenced in a study of blood T cell repertoires in COVID-19. The data were produced by immunoSEQ multiplex PCR, yet TCRdb's version contains in-frame clones alone and is incomplete. The table includes around 200,000 clones, approximately 80% detected once. The sequencing input was peripheral blood. These TCRs come from an elderly woman with active or convalescent COVID-19.

V and J are TRBV19 and TRBJ1-2; 7 positions agree with TRBD1. The length of the CDR3 is 15 residues. Unmatched junction bases numbered 12, after V lost 4 bases and J lost 7 bases. Germline V gene lookup returns CDR1 LNHDA and CDR2 SQIVND (reference sequence). The CDR3 loop reads CASSTSTGPLGGYTF. The CDR3, as DNA: TGTGCCAGTAGTACTTCGACAGGGCCCTTGGGTGGCTACACCTTC.

This clone has just a few counts. The J gene is TRBJ1-6, the V gene TRBV28; D is ambiguous. The CDR3 consists of 19 residues. V was pared by 5 bases and J by 7 bases, with 27 bases between. Germline V gene data show CDR1 as MDHEN and CDR2 as SYDVKM. CDR3 bases: TGTGCCAGCAGTCCTCCATTAAGAGGGTTGATAGCAAGGAATTCACCCCTCCACTTT. It encodes CASSPPLRGLIARNSPLHF. Combining the CDR3 with reference TRBV28 and TRBJ1-6 gives the whole variable domain DVKVTQSSRYLVKRTGEKVFLECVQDMDHENMFWYRQDPGLGLRLIYFSYDVKMKEKGDIPEGYSVSREKKERFSLILESASTNQTSMYLCASSPPLRGLIARNSPLHFGNGTRLTVT.

The chain carries TRBV27 and TRBJ2-1, with 9 bases aligning to TRBD2. There are 15 residues in the CDR3. Germline CDR1 MNHEY, CDR2 SMNVEV (reference sequence). J lost 5 bases, V lost 5 bases, and 7 bases had no gene match. The CDR3: CASSLAGKGNNEQFF. As DNA, the CDR3 is TGTGCCAGCAGTCTAGCGGGAAAGGGGAACAATGAGCAGTTCTTC.

The V call is TRBV18, the J call TRBJ2-7; D is uncertain. Trimming removed 0 bases at V and 1 base at J, with 7 bases between. The CDR3 covers 14 residues. Germline V CDR1 and CDR2: KGHSH, LQKENI. CDR3 coding DNA: TGTGCCAGCTCACCACCCAGTTTATCCTACGAGCAGTACTTC. Its translation: CASSPPSLSYEQYF. Using reference TRBV18 and TRBJ2-7 for the parts outside the CDR3, the full variable domain is NAGVMQNPRHLVRRRGQEARLRCSPMKGHSHVYWYRQLPEEGLKFMVYLQKENIIDESGMPKERFSAEFPKEGPSILRIQQVVRGDSAAYFCASSPPSLSYEQYFGPGTRLTVT.